This is a list of T cell receptor beta chains from one sample in a study of T cell responses to AZD1222 COVID-19 vaccine. Generated by immunoSEQ multiplex PCR, the TCRdb table keeps only in-frame clones and is missing some. The sample lists about 130,000 clones; 90% to 95% were seen once. The starting material was peripheral blood, obtained on day 0 of AZD1222 vaccination. These receptors all come from an adult in good health. Both conserved end residues are part of each CDR3. The D gene is left open where the match is weak. Some rows have no size entry. The others give once, few or many, or a class for an expanded clone.

V: TRBV19
D: TRBD2
size: -
J: TRBJ2-1
CDR3: CATSTSGGNNEQFF
DNA: TGTGCGACCTCGACTAGCGGAGGGAACAATGAGCAGTTCTTC

V: TRBV3-1/TRBV3-2
D: -
size: -
J: TRBJ1-2
CDR3: CASAPTGRLNGYTF
DNA: TGTGCCAGCGCACCGACAGGACGTTTAAATGGCTACACCTTC

V: TRBV4-1
D: -
size: -
J: TRBJ1-1
CDR3: CASSSRTALAPMNTEAFF
DNA: TGCGCCAGCAGCTCCCGGACAGCCCTAGCCCCCATGAACACTGAAGCTTTCTTT

V: TRBV10-2
D: TRBD2
size: -
J: TRBJ2-1
CDR3: CASSEELAGNNEQFF
DNA: TGCGCCAGCAGTGAGGAGCTAGCGGGGAACAATGAGCAGTTCTTC

V: TRBV12-2
D: -
size: -
J: TRBJ1-2
CDR3: CASRQVGTNYGYTF
DNA: TGTGCAAGTCGGCAAGTCGGGACCAACTATGGCTACACCTTC

V: TRBV6-5
D: -
size: -
J: TRBJ2-5
CDR3: CASRTLGGGGETQYF
DNA: TGTGCCAGCAGGACCTTGGGGGGGGGCGGTGAGACCCAGTACTTC

V: TRBV27
D: -
size: once
J: TRBJ2-3
CDR3: CASSLVNGRPTDTQYF
DNA: TGTGCCAGCAGTTTAGTTAACGGGAGACCCACAGATACGCAGTATTTT

V: TRBV28
D: -
size: -
J: TRBJ1-3
CDR3: CASSLGDPPGNTIYF
DNA: TGTGCCAGCAGTTTAGGGGATCCTCCCGGAAACACCATATATTTT

V: TRBV19
D: TRBD2
size: -
J: TRBJ2-1
CDR3: CASSMGLAGSPPQFF
DNA: TGTGCCAGTAGTATGGGACTAGCGGGATCACCCCCGCAGTTCTTC

V: TRBV20-1
D: -
size: -
J: TRBJ1-4
CDR3: CSASRTTNEKLFF
DNA: TGCAGTGCTAGTAGGACGACTAATGAAAAACTGTTTTTT

V: TRBV19
D: -
size: few
J: TRBJ1-1
CDR3: CASSPVGSTEAFF
DNA: TGTGCCAGTAGCCCGGTGGGGAGCACTGAAGCTTTCTTT

V: TRBV28
D: -
size: -
J: TRBJ1-2
CDR3: CASTLAGEGSNYGYTF
DNA: TGTGCCAGCACCCTCGCGGGGGAGGGATCTAACTATGGCTACACCTTC

V: TRBV2
D: -
size: once
J: TRBJ2-1
CDR3: CASSEAAYYNEQFF
DNA: TGCGCCAGCAGTGAAGCGGCCTACTACAATGAGCAGTTCTTC

V: TRBV4-1
D: -
size: -
J: TRBJ2-5
CDR3: CASSQLGGRQETQYF
DNA: TGCGCCAGCAGCCAACTAGGGGGGAGACAAGAGACCCAGTACTTC

V: TRBV7-3
D: -
size: -
J: TRBJ1-2
CDR3: CASSPGNNYGYTF
DNA: TGTGCCAGCAGCCCAGGGAATAACTATGGCTACACCTTC

V: TRBV7-2
D: TRBD1
size: -
J: TRBJ2-7
CDR3: CASSWGQVSYEQYF
DNA: TGTGCCAGCAGCTGGGGACAGGTCTCCTACGAGCAGTACTTC

V: TRBV27
D: -
size: -
J: TRBJ2-7
CDR3: CASSLARPGPRAYEQYF
DNA: TGTGCCAGCAGTTTAGCTCGACCGGGCCCTCGGGCCTACGAGCAGTACTTC

V: TRBV5-1
D: -
size: once
J: TRBJ1-2
CDR3: CASSLRGAEWMGYGYTF
DNA: TGCGCCAGCAGCTTGAGGGGCGCAGAATGGATGGGCTATGGCTACACCTTC

V: TRBV5-1
D: -
size: -
J: TRBJ1-6
CDR3: CASSGGVQNSPLHF
DNA: TGCGCCAGCAGTGGGGGGGTTCAGAATTCACCCCTCCACTTT

V: TRBV12-3/TRBV12-4
D: -
size: -
J: TRBJ2-5
CDR3: CASSHKHETQYF
DNA: TGTGCCAGCAGCCATAAACACGAGACCCAGTACTTC

V: TRBV28
D: -
size: -
J: TRBJ1-2
CDR3: CASSLDRRYGYTF
DNA: TGTGCCAGCAGTCTTGACAGACGGTATGGCTACACCTTC

V: TRBV28
D: -
size: -
J: TRBJ1-2
CDR3: CASSFGQPYGYTF
DNA: TGTGCCAGCAGTTTCGGACAGCCCTATGGCTACACCTTC

V: TRBV28
D: -
size: -
J: TRBJ1-2
CDR3: CASRVAGGNYGYTF
DNA: TGTGCCAGCAGGGTCGCCGGGGGAAACTATGGCTACACCTTC